The rows below give T cell receptor beta chains drawn from one sample of a study of glioma-infiltrating T cells after dendritic cell vaccination. Sequenced by immunoSEQ multiplex PCR; TCRdb stores in-frame clones only, minus some. In the table there are about 87,000 clones, roughly four fifths of which are singletons. Sequences were derived from blood, sampled after dendritic cell vaccination. Receptors were obtained from a human donor with glioblastoma. Each CDR3 is given with its conserved first and last residue. The D gene is left open where the match is weak. Clone sizes are given selectively: once, few, many, or a class where the clone is expanded.

.,.,TRBJ1-2,TRBV29-1,TGCAGCGCCGTGGGGGAGGAGGGCTACACCTTC,CSAVGEEGYTF
TRBD2,.,TRBJ2-3,TRBV11-3,TGTGCCAGCAGCCTCGGGACTAGCCCAGATACGCAGTATTTT,CASSLGTSPDTQYF
TRBD2,once,TRBJ2-2,TRBV7-2,TGTGCCAGCAGCTTACCGGCGGGGGTGGCCGGGGAGCTGTTTTTT,CASSLPAGVAGELFF
TRBD1,few,TRBJ1-2,TRBV11-2,TGTGCCAGCAGCATACAGGGGATCGGCTACACCTTC,CASSIQGIGYTF
TRBD1,.,TRBJ2-1,TRBV5-4,TGTGCCAGCAGCCCACAGGGGGCGCTTAATGAGCAGTTCTTC,CASSPQGALNEQFF
.,.,TRBJ2-1,TRBV15,TGTGCCACCAGCAGAGGACGGGATGAGCAGTTCTTC,CATSRGRDEQFF
.,few,TRBJ1-4,TRBV5-8,TGTGCCAGCAGCATCTGGAGGGCCGTGGCTAATGAAAAACTGTTTTTT,CASSIWRAVANEKLFF
TRBD1,.,TRBJ2-7,TRBV7-2,TGTGCCAGCAGCCCTACAGGGGGCGAAGGCTACGAGCAGTACTTC,CASSPTGGEGYEQYF
TRBD1,.,TRBJ1-6,TRBV10-3,TGTGCCATCAGTGACTCCGACAGGGGGTCCTATAATTCACCCCTCCACTTT,CAISDSDRGSYNSPLHF
TRBD1,.,TRBJ2-1,TRBV12-5,TGTGCTAGTGGTTTGGAGGGGGCGAAGAGCAATGAGCAGTTCTTC,CASGLEGAKSNEQFF
TRBD2,.,TRBJ2-5,TRBV5-1,TGCGCCAGCAGCCGGATTAGACTAGCGGGGGTTCAAGAGACCCAGTACTTC,CASSRIRLAGVQETQYF
TRBD1,.,TRBJ1-4,TRBV11-1,TGTGCCAGCAGCTTGAACAGGGGATCGACTAATGAAAAACTGTTTTTT,CASSLNRGSTNEKLFF
.,.,TRBJ1-1,TRBV4-3,TGCGCCAGCAGCCGCGTTTTGAACACTGAAGCTTTCTTT,CASSRVLNTEAFF
.,.,TRBJ2-7,TRBV20-1,TGCAGTGCTAGAGACGGTAGCGAGCAGTACTTC,CSARDGSEQYF
.,.,TRBJ1-5,TRBV28,TGTGCCAGCAGTTTATTGGTACCGGGGGACCATCAGCCCCAGCATTTT,CASSLLVPGDHQPQHF
TRBD2,.,TRBJ2-1,TRBV5-1,TGCGCCAGCAGCTGGCCCCAGCGGGGGAACCTCAATGAGCAGTTCTTC,CASSWPQRGNLNEQFF
.,.,TRBJ2-6,TRBV6-5,TGTGCCAGCAGTGTAAAATCGTCTGGGGCCAACGTCCTGACTTTC,CASSVKSSGANVLTF
TRBD2,.,TRBJ2-1,TRBV7-2,TGTGCCAGCAGCCCCGGGACTAGCGGATCGAGCTCCTACAATGAGCAGTTCTTC,CASSPGTSGSSSYNEQFF
.,.,TRBJ2-3,TRBV15,TGTGCCACCAGCAGTCTCAGGGGTATTGATACGCAGTATTTT,CATSSLRGIDTQYF
.,.,TRBJ1-1,TRBV5-1,TGCGCCAGCAGCTTGGTCACAGCTAACACTGAAGCTTTCTTT,CASSLVTANTEAFF
.,.,TRBJ2-1,TRBV7-9,TGTGCCAGCAGCTTAGCGTTAGCGTATGAGCAGTTCTTC,CASSLALAYEQFF
.,.,TRBJ1-5,TRBV18,TGTGCCAGCTCACCAAATCAGATGTATCAGCCCCAGCATTTT,CASSPNQMYQPQHF
.,.,TRBJ1-1,TRBV5-1,TGCGCCAGCAGCTTCGGACAAAATGAAGCTTTCTTT,CASSFGQNEAFF
.,.,TRBJ1-2,TRBV7-2,TGTGCCAGCAGTTTCGGGACACAAAACTATGGCTACACCTTC,CASSFGTQNYGYTF
TRBD1,.,TRBJ1-5,TRBV4-3,TGCGCCAGCAGCCAAGGGACAGGGGGCGAGGGCAATCAGCCCCAGCATTTT,CASSQGTGGEGNQPQHF
TRBD2,few,TRBJ2-1,TRBV6-5,TGTGCCAGCAGTGAAGTGGGACTAGGAGAGCAGTTCTTC,CASSEVGLGEQFF
.,few,TRBJ1-2,TRBV6-6,TGTGCCGGTGCGGCAGGGGAACAGTATGGCTACACCTTC,CAGAAGEQYGYTF
.,.,TRBJ2-5,TRBV5-1,TGCGCCAGCAGCTTGGTACAGGGCTTGGAGACCCAGTACTTC,CASSLVQGLETQYF
.,.,TRBJ1-1,TRBV18,TGTGCCAGCTCATCCGACTTTGGGACTGAAGCTTTCTTT,CASSSDFGTEAFF
.,once,TRBJ1-2,TRBV6-6,TGTGCCAGCAGCCCTCCTGAGTCTAGTGGCTATGGCTACACCTTC,CASSPPESSGYGYTF
.,.,TRBJ1-6,TRBV25-1,TGTGCCAGCAGTGACGGGACTGCTAATTCACCCCTCCACTTT,CASSDGTANSPLHF
.,.,TRBJ2-7,TRBV6-1,TGTGCCAGCAGTGAACAGGGCTACGAGCAGTACTTC,CASSEQGYEQYF
.,.,TRBJ1-1,TRBV11-2,TGTGCCAGCAGCTTTGGGAACCCTGGTAGGGAGACTGAAGCTTTCTTT,CASSFGNPGRETEAFF
TRBD1,.,TRBJ1-6,TRBV10-2,TGCGCCAGCAGCTCCGACAGGGTAGAGTCACCCCTCCACTTT,CASSSDRVESPLHF
.,once,TRBJ2-5,TRBV7-6,TGTGCCAGCAGCCGGTGGGGGCGGGGGCCTCAAGAGACCCAGTACTTC,CASSRWGRGPQETQYF
.,.,TRBJ2-5,TRBV5-1,TGCGCCAGCAGCTTGGTGTTGTCAAAAGAGACCCAGTACTTC,CASSLVLSKETQYF
TRBD1,.,TRBJ2-7,TRBV20-1,TGCAGTGCCTGGACAGGGTTCGAGCAGTACTTC,CSAWTGFEQYF
TRBD1,.,TRBJ2-7,TRBV5-4,TGTGCCAGCAGCCCGGACAGGGTTGGAGAGCAGTACTTC,CASSPDRVGEQYF
TRBD1,many,TRBJ2-7,TRBV5-6,TGTGCCAGCAGCTTACCCGGGACAGGGGGGCCCTACGAGCAGTACTTC,CASSLPGTGGPYEQYF
TRBD2,.,TRBJ2-3,TRBV29-1,TGCAGCGTGTTTATCGGCGGGGGGAAAGCCTATAGCACAGATACGCAGTATTTT,CSVFIGGGKAYSTDTQYF
.,once,TRBJ1-6,TRBV7-3,TGTGCCAGCAGCTCAGGGATCTTGGGGTCACCCCTCCACTTT,CASSSGILGSPLHF
TRBD1,.,TRBJ1-6,TRBV5-1,TGCGCCAGCAGCGAGGGACAGGGAGGGACACCCCTCCACTTT,CASSEGQGGTPLHF
.,once,TRBJ1-2,TRBV27,TGTGCCAGCAGTTCGGACAGTTTCTATGGCTACACCTTC,CASSSDSFYGYTF
.,.,TRBJ1-1,TRBV2,TGTGCCAGCAGTGACAGGGAGAACACTGAAGCTTTCTTT,CASSDRENTEAFF
.,.,TRBJ1-6,TRBV18,TGTGCCAGCTCACCGTTGATAGATTCACCCCTCCACTTT,CASSPLIDSPLHF
.,.,TRBJ1-1,TRBV6-4,TGTGCCAGCAGTGACTCGGGCGGGGTCGATAACGCTGAAGCTTTCTTT,CASSDSGGVDNAEAFF
TRBD2,.,TRBJ2-5,TRBV6-1,TGTGCCAGCAGTGAAGTGCTAGCGGGGGGTGAAGAGACCCAGTACTTC,CASSEVLAGGEETQYF
.,.,TRBJ1-1,TRBV2,TGTGCCAGCAGTTTCACATGGACTGAAGCTTTCTTT,CASSFTWTEAFF
TRBD1,.,TRBJ1-2,TRBV6-5,TGTGCCAGCAGTTACTACCTAGGGGGCGCCTCCTATGGCTACACCTTC,CASSYYLGGASYGYTF
.,few,TRBJ1-5,TRBV6-5,TGTGCCAGCAGCCGTTCTTATAGCAATCAGCCCCAGCATTTT,CASSRSYSNQPQHF
TRBD1,.,TRBJ1-1,TRBV7-9,TGTGCCAGCAGCTCAGGGGGACAGGGGCTCCTTGACACTGAAGCTTTCTTT,CASSSGGQGLLDTEAFF
.,once,TRBJ1-2,TRBV7-9,TGTGCCAGCAGTCCCGGGGGAGGTGGCTACACCTTC,CASSPGGGGYTF
.,many,TRBJ1-1,TRBV6-1,TGTGCCAGCAGTGAATTGGTTGGGCGAATTACTGAAGCTTTCTTT,CASSELVGRITEAFF